This T cell receptor (beta chain) was recorded in a study of T cell responses to AZD1222 COVID-19 vaccine. Points from the study as a whole: Mostly white British, mostly female donors; authors suggested clonal diversity may be underestimated. The reported proportion of spike-specific TCRs targeting unmutated variant regions was nearly half.

Second-dose schedules of about 4 or about 12 weeks were combined. Clones were sequenced by immunoSEQ multiplex PCR, and TCRdb holds only the in-frame ones, with some missing. The data hold about 180,000 clones, with 88% observed a single time. Comment on this clone: Its antigen is as yet unknown.

The sequenced sample was peripheral blood, obtained 28 days after the second AZD1222 dose. The clonotype originates from an adult who received the AZD1222 COVID-19 vaccine.

Here the CDR3 DNA reads TGTGCCAGCAGCCGGGACGGGGGTGGCTCCTACGAGCAGTACTTC. Protein: CASSRDGGGSYEQYF. V and J are TRBV7-2 and TRBJ2-7, with D possibly matching TRBD2 (6 bases). Germline V gene data show CDR1 as SGHTA and CDR2 as FQGNSA. The CDR3 sequence is 15 residues long. Between the trimmed V and J ends, which lost 5 bases and 0 bases, there was a span of 14 bases.